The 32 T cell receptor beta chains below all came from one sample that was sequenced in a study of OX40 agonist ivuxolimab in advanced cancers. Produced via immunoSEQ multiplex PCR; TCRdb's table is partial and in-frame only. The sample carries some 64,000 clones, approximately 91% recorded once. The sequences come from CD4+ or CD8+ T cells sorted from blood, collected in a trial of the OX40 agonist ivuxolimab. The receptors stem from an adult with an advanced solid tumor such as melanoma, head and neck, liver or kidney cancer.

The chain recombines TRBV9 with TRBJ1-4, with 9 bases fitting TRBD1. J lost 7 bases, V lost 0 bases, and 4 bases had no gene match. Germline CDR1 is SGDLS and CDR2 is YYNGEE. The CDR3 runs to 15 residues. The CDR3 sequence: CASSVGGTGREKLFF. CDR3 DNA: TGTGCCAGCAGCGTAGGAGGGACAGGGCGTGAAAAACTGTTTTTT.

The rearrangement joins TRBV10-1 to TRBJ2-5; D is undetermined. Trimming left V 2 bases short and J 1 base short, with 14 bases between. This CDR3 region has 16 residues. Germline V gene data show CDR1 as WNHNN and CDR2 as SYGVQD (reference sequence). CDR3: CASSEILLVTQETQYF. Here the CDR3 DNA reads TGCGCCAGCAGTGAGATTTTATTGGTCACCCAAGAGACCCAGTACTTC.

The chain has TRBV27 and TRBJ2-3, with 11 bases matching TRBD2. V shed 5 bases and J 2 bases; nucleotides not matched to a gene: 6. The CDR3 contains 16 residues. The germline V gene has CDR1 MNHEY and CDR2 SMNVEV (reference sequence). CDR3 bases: TGTGCCAGCAGTGCAAGACTAGCGGGAATCACAGATACGCAGTATTTT. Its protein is CASSARLAGITDTQYF.

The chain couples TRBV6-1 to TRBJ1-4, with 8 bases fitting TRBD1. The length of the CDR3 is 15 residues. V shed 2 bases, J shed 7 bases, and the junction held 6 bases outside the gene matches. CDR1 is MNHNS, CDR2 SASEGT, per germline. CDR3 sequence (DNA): TGTGCCAGCAGTGAAACAGGGGGGGCAGGTGAAAAACTGTTTTTT. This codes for CASSETGGAGEKLFF.

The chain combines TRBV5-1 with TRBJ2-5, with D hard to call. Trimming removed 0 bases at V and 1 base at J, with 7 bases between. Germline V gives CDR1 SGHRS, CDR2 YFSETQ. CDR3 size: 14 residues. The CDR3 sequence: CASSLARFQETQYF. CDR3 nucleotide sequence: TGCGCCAGCAGCTTGGCGCGTTTCCAAGAGACCCAGTACTTC.

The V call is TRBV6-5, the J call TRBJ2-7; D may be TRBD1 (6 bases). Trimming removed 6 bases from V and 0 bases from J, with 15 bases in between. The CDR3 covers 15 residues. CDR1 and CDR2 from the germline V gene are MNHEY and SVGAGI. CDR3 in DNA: TGTGCCAGCAGACCCGACAGGAGTTACTCCTACGAGCAGTACTTC. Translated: CASRPDRSYSYEQYF.

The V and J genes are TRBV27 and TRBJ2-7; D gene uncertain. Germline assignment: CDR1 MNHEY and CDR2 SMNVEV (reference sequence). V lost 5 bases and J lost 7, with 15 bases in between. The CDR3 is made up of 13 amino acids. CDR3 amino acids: CASSTWTAREQYF. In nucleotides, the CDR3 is TGTGCCAGCAGTACCTGGACGGCAAGGGAGCAGTACTTC.

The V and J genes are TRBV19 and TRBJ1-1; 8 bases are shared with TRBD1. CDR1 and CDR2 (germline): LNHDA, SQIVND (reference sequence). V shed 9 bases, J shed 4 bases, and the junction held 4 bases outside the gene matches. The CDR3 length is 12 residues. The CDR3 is CASRTGGTEAFF. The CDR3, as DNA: TGTGCCAGCCGTACAGGGGGCACTGAAGCTTTCTTT.

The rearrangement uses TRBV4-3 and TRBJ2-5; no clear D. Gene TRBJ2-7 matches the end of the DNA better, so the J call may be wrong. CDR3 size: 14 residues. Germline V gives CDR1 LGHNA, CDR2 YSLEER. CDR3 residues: CASSQGIGAYEQYF. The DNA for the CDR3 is TGCGCCAGCAGCCAAGGAATAGGAGCCTACGAGCAGTACTTC.

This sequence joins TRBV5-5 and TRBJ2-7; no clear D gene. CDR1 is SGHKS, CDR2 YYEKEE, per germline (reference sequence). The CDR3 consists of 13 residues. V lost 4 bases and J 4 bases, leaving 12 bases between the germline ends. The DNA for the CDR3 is TGTGCCAGCAGCAGCACGGTTGGTTACGAGCAGTACTTC. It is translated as CASSSTVGYEQYF. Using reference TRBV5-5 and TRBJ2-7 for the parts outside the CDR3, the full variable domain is DAGVTQSPTHLIKTRGQQVTLRCSPISGHKSVSWYQQVLGQGPQFIFQYYEKEERGRGNFPDRFSARQFPNYSSELNVNALLLGDSALYLCASSSTVGYEQYFGPGTRLTVT.

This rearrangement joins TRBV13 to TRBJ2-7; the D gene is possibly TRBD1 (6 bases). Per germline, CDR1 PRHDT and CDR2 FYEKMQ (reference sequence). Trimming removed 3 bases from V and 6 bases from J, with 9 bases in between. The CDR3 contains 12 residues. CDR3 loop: CASSFVGAEQYF. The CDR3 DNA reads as TGTGCCAGCAGCTTCGTGGGGGCCGAGCAGTACTTC. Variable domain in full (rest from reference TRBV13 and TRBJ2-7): AAGVIQSPRHLIKEKRETATLKCYPIPRHDTVYWYQQGPGQDPQFLISFYEKMQSDKGSIPDRFSAQQFSDYHSELNMSSLELGDSALYFCASSFVGAEQYFGPGTRLTVT.

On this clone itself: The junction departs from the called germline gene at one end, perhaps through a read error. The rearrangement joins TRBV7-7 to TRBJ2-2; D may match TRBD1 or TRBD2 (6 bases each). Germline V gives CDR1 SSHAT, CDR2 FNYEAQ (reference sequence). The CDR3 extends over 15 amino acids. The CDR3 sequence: CASSLGGRNTGELFF. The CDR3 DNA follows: TGTGCTAGCAGCTTAGGGGGGCGCAACACCGGGGAGCTGTTTTTT.

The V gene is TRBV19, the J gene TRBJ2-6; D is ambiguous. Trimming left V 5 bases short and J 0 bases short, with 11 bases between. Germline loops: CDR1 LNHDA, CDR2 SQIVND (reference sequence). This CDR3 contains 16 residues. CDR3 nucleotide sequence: TGTGCCAGTAGTTCCCCCCTGATCTCTGGGGCCAACGTCCTGACTTTC. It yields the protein CASSSPLISGANVLTF.

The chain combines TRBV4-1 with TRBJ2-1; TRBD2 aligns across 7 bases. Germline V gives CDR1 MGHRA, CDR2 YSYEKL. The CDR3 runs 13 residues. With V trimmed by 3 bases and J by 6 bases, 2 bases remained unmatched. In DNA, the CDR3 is TGCGCCAGCAGCCATCCGGGGGGCAATGAGCAGTTCTTC. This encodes CASSHPGGNEQFF.

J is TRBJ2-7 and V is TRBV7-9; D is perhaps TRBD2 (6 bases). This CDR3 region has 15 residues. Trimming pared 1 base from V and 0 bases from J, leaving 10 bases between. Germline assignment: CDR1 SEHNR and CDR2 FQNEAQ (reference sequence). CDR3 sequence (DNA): TGTGCCAGCAGCTTAGAAGCTAGCGACTCCTACGAGCAGTACTTC. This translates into CASSLEASDSYEQYF. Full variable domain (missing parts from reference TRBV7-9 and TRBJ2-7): DTGVSQNPRHKITKRGQNVTFRCDPISEHNRLYWYRQTLGQGPEFLTYFQNEAQLEKSRLLSDRFSAERPKGSFSTLEIQRTEQGDSAMYLCASSLEASDSYEQYFGPGTRLTVT.

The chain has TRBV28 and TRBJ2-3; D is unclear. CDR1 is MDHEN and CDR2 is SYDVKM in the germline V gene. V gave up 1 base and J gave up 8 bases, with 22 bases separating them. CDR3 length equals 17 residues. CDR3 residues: CASSLYRDGRAPGTQYF. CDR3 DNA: TGTGCCAGCAGTTTATACAGAGATGGAAGGGCCCCGGGTACGCAGTATTTT.

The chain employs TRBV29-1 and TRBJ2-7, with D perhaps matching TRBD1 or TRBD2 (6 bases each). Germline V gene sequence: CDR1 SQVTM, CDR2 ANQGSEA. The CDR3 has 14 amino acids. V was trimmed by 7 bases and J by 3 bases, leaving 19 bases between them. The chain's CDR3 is CSGGDIGGDYEQYF. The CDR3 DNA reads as TGCAGCGGGGGGGACATCGGTGGTGACTACGAGCAGTACTTC.

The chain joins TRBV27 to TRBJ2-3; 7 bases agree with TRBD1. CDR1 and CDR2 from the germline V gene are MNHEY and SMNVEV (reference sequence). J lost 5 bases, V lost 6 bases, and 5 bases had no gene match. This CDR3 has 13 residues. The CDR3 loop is CASRTGFGDTQYF. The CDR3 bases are TGTGCCAGCAGGACAGGGTTTGGAGATACGCAGTATTTT.

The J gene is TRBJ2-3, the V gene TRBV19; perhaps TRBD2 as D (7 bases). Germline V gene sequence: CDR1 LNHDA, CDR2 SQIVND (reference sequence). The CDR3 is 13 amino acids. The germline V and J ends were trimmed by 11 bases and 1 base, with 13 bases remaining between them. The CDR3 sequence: CAWEGEGTDTQYF. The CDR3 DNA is TGTGCCTGGGAGGGGGAGGGCACAGATACGCAGTATTTT.

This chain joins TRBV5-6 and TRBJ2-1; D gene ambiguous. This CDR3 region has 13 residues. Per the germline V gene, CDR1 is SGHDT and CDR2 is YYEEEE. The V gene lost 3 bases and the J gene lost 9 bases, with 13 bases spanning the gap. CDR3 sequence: CASSWGSPSEQFF. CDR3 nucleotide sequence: TGTGCCAGCAGCTGGGGTAGCCCCTCTGAGCAGTTCTTC. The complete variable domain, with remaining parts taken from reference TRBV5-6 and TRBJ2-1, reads DAGVTQSPTHLIKTRGQQVTLRCSPKSGHDTVSWYQQALGQGPQFIFQYYEEEERQRGNFPDRFSGHQFPNYSSELNVNALLLGDSALYLCASSWGSPSEQFFGPGTRLTVL.

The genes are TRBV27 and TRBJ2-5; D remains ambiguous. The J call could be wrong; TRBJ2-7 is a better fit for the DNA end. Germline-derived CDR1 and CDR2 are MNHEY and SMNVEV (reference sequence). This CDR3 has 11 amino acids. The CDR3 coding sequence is TGTGCCAGCAGTTCCCTCTACGAGCAGTACTTC. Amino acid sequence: CASSSLYEQYF.

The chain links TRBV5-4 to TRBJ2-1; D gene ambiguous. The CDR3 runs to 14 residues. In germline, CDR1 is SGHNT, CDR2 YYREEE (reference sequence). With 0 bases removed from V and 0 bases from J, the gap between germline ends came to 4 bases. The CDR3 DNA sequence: TGTGCCAGCAGCTTGGCTAGCTCCTACAATGAGCAGTTCTTC. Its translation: CASSLASSYNEQFF.

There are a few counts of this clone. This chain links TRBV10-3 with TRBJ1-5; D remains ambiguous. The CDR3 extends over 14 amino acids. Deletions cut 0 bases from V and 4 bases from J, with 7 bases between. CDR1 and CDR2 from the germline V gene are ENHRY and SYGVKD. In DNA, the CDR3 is TGTGCCATCAGTGAGTCAACGGCGAATCAGCCCCAGCATTTT. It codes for CAISESTANQPQHF.

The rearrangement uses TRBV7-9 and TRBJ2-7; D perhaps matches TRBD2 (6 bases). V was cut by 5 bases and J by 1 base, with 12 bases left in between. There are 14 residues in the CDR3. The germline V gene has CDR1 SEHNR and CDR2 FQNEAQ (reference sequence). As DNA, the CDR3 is TGTGCCAGCAGCCGGGACGGAGGGTCCTACGAGCAGTACTTC. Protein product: CASSRDGGSYEQYF.

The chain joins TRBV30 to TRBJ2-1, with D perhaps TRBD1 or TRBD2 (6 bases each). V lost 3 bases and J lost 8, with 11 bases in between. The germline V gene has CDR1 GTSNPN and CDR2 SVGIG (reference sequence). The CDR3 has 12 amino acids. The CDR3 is CAWSAGDYEQFF. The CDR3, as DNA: TGTGCCTGGAGCGCAGGGGACTATGAGCAGTTCTTC.

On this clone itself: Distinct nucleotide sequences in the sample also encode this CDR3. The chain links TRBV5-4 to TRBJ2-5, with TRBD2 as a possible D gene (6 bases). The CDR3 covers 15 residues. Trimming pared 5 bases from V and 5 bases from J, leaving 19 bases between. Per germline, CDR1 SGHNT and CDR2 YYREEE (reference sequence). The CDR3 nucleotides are TGTGCCAGCAGGACGGAGGGACTCGGGGCGGAGACCCAGTACTTC. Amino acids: CASRTEGLGAETQYF.

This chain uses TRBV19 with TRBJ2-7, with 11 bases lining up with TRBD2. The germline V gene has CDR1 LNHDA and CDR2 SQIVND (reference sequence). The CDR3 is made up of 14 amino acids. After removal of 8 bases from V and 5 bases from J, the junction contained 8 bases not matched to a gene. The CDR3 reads CASQTSGSYNEQYF. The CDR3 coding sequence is TGTGCCAGTCAAACTAGCGGGAGTTACAACGAGCAGTACTTC.

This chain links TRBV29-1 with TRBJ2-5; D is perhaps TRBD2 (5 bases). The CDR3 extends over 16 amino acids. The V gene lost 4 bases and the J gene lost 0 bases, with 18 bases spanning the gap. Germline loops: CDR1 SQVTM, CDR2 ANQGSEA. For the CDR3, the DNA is TGCAGCGTTGGCCTCCAAGGGCTAGCAGACCAAGAGACCCAGTACTTC. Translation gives CSVGLQGLADQETQYF.

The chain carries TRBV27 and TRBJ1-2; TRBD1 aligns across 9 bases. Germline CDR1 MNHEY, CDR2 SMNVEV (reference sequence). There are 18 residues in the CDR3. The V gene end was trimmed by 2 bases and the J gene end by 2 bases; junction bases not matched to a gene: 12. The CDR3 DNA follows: TGTGCCAGCAGTTTAGACCCTTTCGGACAGGGGAAGAACTATGGCTACACCTTC. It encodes CASSLDPFGQGKNYGYTF.

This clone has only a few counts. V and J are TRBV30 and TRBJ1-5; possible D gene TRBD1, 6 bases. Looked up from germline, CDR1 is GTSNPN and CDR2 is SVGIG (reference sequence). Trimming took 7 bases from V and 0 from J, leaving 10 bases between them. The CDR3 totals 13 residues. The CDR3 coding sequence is TGTGCCTCAGTAGGGGGTAGCAATCAGCCCCAGCATTTT. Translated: CASVGGSNQPQHF.

CDR3 sequence (DNA): TGTGCCACCAGCCGCGGTGCAACTAATGAAAAACTGTTTTTT. Its protein product is CATSRGATNEKLFF. The rearrangement joins TRBV15 to TRBJ1-4; D is uncertain. Germline lookup yields CDR1 LNHNV and CDR2 YYDKDF (reference sequence). This CDR3 comprises 14 residues. Trimming removed 5 bases at V and 0 bases at J, with 7 bases between. Filled out from reference TRBV15 and TRBJ1-4, the complete variable domain reads DAMVIQNPRYQVTQFGKPVTLSCSQTLNHNVMYWYQQKSSQAPKLLFHYYDKDFNNEADTPDNFQSRRPNTSFCFLDIRSPGLGDTAMYLCATSRGATNEKLFFGSGTQLSVL.

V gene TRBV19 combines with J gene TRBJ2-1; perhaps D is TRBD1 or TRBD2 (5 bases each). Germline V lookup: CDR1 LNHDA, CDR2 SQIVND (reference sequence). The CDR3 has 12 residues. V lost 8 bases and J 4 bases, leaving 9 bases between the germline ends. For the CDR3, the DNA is TGTGCCAGTGGGGACGGGTACAATGAGCAGTTCTTC. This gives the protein CASGDGYNEQFF.